This T cell receptor (beta chain) was captured in a study of blood T cell repertoires in COVID-19. Unmatched junction bases numbered 12, after V lost 4 bases and J lost 8 bases. Germline V gene sequence: CDR1 SGHTA, CDR2 FQGNSA. CDR3 length: 16 residues. Sequencing was performed with immunoSEQ multiplex PCR; in TCRdb, only in-frame clones are kept and a portion is missing. Of approximately 170,000 clones in the sample, under 90% were seen once. Sequencing input: PBMCs or T cells enriched from blood (not recorded which). The chain combines TRBV7-2 with TRBJ1-4; 8 positions match TRBD1. The TCR sequence derives from a woman between 50 and 59 years old who had recovered from COVID-19. In DNA form, the CDR3 reads TGTGCCAGCAGCTCAGAATGGACAGGGAGTTACGAAAAACTGTTTTTT. Its protein product is CASSSEWTGSYEKLFF.